This TCR beta chain is drawn from a study of blood T cell repertoires in COVID-19. Study information: COVID-19 samples, acute and convalescent, were from the United States, Italy and Spain. Sample material is recorded as cDNA or gDNA derived from T cells, B-cell-depleted T cells, or PBMCs.

Original processing methods: Reference gene primers were amplified, and this amplification served to estimate nucleated cell counts. Produced via immunoSEQ multiplex PCR; TCRdb's table is partial and in-frame only. V and J calls and clone size are those listed in that table; D and trimming were worked out from the DNA. The sample lists around 46,000 clones, over 80% occurring once. CDR3 length: 14 residues. The V gene's germline CDR1 is MNHEY and CDR2 SVGAGI. V lost 2 bases, J lost 7 bases, and 2 bases stayed unmatched. Sequenced input: peripheral blood. This receptor was taken from a human donor in a cohort sampled during active COVID-19. This chain links TRBV6-5 with TRBJ2-1; 10 bases are a match to TRBD1. The CDR3 sequence: CASSYQDRGNEQFF. CDR3 DNA sequence: TGTGCCAGCAGTTACCAGGACAGGGGGAATGAGCAGTTCTTC.